This T cell receptor beta chain was retrieved from a study of control samples from healthy donors and cancer patients. Data came from immunoSEQ multiplex PCR; TCRdb stores just in-frame clones and leaves some out. The top ten hold 7.5% to 8.5% of the sample, which has 150,000 to 200,000 clones, about 94% seen once. V lost 2 bases and J 3 bases, leaving 10 bases between the germline ends. In germline, CDR1 is MNHEY, CDR2 SVGAGI. CDR3 length: 14 amino acids. V and J are TRBV6-5 and TRBJ1-2; tentatively, D is TRBD1 (6 bases). The sequence was collected from a woman aged 40 to 50 in good health. Sequenced sample: blood. The DNA of the CDR3 is TGTGCCAGCAGTTACGGCAGGGGAGACTATGGCTACACCTTC. It yields the protein CASSYGRGDYGYTF.